This T cell receptor (beta chain) was identified in a study of cytomegalovirus exposure and HLA in healthy donors. Overall study findings and caveats: A later analysis showed that HLA-associated TCR beta chains had undergone more clonal expansion than equally common others.

CDR1 SGDLS and CDR2 YYNGEE come from the germline V gene. Trimming removed 2 bases at V and 8 bases at J, with 11 bases between. There are 13 residues in the CDR3. Concerning this clone: Its antigen is as yet unknown.

The primer mix had 60 Vbeta and 13 Jbeta primers. TCRdb's table, derived via immunoSEQ multiplex PCR, lists solely in-frame clones and lacks some. Counted here are around 170,000 clones, approximately 80% occurring once; the ten biggest clones make up about 1.4%. This rearrangement joins TRBV9 to TRBJ2-1; TRBD2 is a possible D gene (5 bases). Specimen: PBMCs. This TCR came from a girl aged 5-17 years in good health and CMV-seropositive. DNA for the CDR3: TGTGCCAGCAGCGTTGGGAGCCGGGATGAGCAGTTCTTC. It yields the protein CASSVGSRDEQFF. The entire variable domain, with the rest obtained from reference TRBV9 and TRBJ2-1, is as follows: DSGVTQTPKHLITATGQRVTLRCSPRSGDLSVYWYQQSLDQGLQFLIQYYNGEERAKGNILERFSAQQFPDLHSELNLSSLELGDSALYFCASSVGSRDEQFFGPGTRLTVL.